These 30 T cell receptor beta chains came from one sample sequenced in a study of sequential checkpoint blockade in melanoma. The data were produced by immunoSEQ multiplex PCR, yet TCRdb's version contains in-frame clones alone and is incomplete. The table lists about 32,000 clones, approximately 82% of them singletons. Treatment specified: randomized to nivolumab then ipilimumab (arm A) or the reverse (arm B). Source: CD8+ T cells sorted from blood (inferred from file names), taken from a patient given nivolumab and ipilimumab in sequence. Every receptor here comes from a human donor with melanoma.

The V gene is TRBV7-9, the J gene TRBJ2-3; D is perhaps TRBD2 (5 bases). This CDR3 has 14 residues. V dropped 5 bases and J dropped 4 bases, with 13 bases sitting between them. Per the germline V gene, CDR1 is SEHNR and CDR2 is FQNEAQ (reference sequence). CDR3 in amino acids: CASSTRGRPDTQYF. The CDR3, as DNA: TGTGCCAGCAGCACCCGAGGGCGCCCAGATACGCAGTATTTT.

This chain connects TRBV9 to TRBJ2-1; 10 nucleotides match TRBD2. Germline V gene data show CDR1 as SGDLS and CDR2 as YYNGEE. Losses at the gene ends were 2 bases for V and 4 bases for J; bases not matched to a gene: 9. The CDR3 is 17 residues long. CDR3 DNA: TGTGCCAGCAGCGTTAGACTAGCGGGTGGCCTTTACAATGAGCAGTTCTTC. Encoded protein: CASSVRLAGGLYNEQFF.

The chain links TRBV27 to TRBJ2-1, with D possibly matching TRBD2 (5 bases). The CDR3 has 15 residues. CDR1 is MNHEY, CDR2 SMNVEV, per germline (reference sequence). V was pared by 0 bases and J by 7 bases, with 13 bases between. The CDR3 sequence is CASSLSKGTGNEQFF. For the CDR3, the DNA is TGTGCCAGCAGTTTATCGAAGGGCACGGGGAATGAGCAGTTCTTC.

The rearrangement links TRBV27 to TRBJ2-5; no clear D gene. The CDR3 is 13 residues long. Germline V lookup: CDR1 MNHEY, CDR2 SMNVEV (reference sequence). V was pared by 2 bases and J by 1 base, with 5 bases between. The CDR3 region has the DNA TGTGCCAGCAGTTTACTACGCCAAGAGACCCAGTACTTC. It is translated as CASSLLRQETQYF.

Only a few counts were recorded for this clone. CDR3 nucleotides: TGCGCCAGCACAGGGCCCTCCTACGAGCAGTACTTC. Encoded protein: CASTGPSYEQYF. This chain joins TRBV5-1 and TRBJ2-7, with TRBD1 as a possible D gene (5 bases). CDR1 is SGHRS and CDR2 is YFSETQ in the germline V gene. This CDR3 is 12 amino acids long. V was shortened by 6 bases and J by 0 bases, with 7 bases between the two germline ends.

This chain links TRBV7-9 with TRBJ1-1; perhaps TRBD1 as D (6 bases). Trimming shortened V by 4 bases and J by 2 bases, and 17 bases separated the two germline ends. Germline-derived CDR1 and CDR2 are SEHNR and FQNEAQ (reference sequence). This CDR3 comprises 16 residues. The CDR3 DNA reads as TGTGCCAGCAGCTCTTCGTACGGACAGCCCAACACTGAAGCTTTCTTT. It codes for CASSSSYGQPNTEAFF.

CDR3 in amino acids: CASSAPGTIYEQYF. The CDR3 nucleotides read TGTGCCAGCAGCGCACCCGGGACAATCTACGAGCAGTACTTC. This chain uses TRBV7-9 with TRBJ2-7; tentative D call: TRBD1 (6 bases). V lost 5 bases to trimming and J lost 3 bases, with 14 bases between them. This CDR3 spans 14 amino acids. Germline V lookup: CDR1 SEHNR, CDR2 FQNEAQ (reference sequence).

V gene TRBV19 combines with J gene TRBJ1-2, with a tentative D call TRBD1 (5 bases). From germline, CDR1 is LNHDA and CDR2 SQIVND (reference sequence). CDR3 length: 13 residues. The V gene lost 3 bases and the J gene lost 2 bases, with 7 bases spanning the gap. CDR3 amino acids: CASSMGGNYGYTF. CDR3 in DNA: TGTGCCAGTAGTATGGGGGGGAACTATGGCTACACCTTC.

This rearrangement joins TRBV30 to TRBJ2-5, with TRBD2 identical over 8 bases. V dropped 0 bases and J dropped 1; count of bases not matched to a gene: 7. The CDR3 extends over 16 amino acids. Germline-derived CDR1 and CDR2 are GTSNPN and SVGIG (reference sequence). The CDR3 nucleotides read TGTGCCTGGAGTGTACCGGGCGGGGGGCTCCAAGAGACCCAGTACTTC. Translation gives CAWSVPGGGLQETQYF.

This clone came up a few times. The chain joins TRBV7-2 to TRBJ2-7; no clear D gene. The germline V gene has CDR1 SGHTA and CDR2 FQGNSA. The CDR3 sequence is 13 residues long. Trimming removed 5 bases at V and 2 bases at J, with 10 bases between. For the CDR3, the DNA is TGTGCCAGCAGCCTAGTAGTGCCCTACGAGCAGTACTTC. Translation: CASSLVVPYEQYF.

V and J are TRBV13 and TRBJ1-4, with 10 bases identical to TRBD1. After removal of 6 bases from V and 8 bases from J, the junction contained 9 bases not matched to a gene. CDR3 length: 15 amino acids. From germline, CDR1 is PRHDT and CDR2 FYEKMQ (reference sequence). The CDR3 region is CASSSQGQGWEKLFF. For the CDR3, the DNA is TGTGCCAGCAGTTCACAGGGACAGGGGTGGGAAAAACTGTTTTTT.

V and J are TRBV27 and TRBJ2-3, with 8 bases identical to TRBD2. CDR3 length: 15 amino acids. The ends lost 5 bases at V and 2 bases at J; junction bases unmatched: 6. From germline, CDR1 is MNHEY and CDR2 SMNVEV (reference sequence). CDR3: CASSHIAGFTDTQYF. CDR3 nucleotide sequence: TGTGCCAGCAGTCACATAGCGGGGTTCACAGATACGCAGTATTTT.

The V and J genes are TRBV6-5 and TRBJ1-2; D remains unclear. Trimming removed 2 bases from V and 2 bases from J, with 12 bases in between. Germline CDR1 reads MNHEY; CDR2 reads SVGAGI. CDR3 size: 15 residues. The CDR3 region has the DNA TGTGCCAGCAGTTACACAGTGGGTGAGAACTATGGCTACACCTTC. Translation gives CASSYTVGENYGYTF.

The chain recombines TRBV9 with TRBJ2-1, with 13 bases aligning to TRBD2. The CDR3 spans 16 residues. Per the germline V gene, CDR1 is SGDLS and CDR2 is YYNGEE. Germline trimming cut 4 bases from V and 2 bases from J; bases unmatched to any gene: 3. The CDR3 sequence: CASSTTSGGAYNEQFF. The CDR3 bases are TGTGCCAGCAGCACCACTAGCGGGGGGGCCTACAATGAGCAGTTCTTC. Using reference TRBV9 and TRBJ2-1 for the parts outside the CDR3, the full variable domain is DSGVTQTPKHLITATGQRVTLRCSPRSGDLSVYWYQQSLDQGLQFLIQYYNGEERAKGNILERFSAQQFPDLHSELNLSSLELGDSALYFCASSTTSGGAYNEQFFGPGTRLTVL.

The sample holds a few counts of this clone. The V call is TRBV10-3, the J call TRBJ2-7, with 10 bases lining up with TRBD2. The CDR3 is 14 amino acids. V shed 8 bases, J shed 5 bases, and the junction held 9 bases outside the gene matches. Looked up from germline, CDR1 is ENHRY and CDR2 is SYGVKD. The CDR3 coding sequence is TGTGCCATCTCTGGTTCTAGCGGGAGCAACGAGCAGTACTTC. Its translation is CAISGSSGSNEQYF.

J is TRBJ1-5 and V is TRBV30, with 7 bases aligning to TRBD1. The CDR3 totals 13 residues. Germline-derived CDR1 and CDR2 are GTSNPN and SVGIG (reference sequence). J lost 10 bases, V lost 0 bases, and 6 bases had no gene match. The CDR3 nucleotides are TGTGCCTGGAGTGTACAAAACAGGGGTCCCCAGCATTTT. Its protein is CAWSVQNRGPQHF.

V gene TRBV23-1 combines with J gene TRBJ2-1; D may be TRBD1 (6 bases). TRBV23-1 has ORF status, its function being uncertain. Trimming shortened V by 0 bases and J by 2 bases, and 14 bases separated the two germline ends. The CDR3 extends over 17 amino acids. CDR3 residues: CASSQSQGPGPYNEQFF. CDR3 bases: TGCGCCAGCAGTCAATCGCAGGGGCCAGGTCCCTACAATGAGCAGTTCTTC.

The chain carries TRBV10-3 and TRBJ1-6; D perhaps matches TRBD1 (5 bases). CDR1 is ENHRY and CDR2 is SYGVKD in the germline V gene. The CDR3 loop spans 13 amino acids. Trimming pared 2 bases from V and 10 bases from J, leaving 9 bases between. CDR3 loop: CAISETGVSPLHF. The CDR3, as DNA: TGTGCCATCAGTGAGACAGGTGTGTCACCCCTCCACTTT.

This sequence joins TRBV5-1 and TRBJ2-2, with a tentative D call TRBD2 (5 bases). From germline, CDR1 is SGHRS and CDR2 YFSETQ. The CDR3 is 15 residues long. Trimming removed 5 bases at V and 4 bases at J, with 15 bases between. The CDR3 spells CASRGVRSSTGELFF. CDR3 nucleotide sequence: TGCGCCAGCAGGGGAGTTCGGAGCAGCACCGGGGAGCTGTTTTTT.

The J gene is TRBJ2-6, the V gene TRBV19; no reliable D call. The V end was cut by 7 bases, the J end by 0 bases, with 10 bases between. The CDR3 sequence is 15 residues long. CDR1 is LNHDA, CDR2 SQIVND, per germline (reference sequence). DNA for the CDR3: TGTGCCAGTACCCCCGGAGCCTCTGGGGCCAACGTCCTGACTTTC. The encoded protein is CASTPGASGANVLTF.

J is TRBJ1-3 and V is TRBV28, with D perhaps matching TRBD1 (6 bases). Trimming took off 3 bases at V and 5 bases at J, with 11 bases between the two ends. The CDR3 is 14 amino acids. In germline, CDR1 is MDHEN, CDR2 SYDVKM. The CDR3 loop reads CASSLRTVRNTIYF. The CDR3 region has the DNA TGTGCCAGCAGTTTGCGGACAGTCAGAAACACCATATATTTT.

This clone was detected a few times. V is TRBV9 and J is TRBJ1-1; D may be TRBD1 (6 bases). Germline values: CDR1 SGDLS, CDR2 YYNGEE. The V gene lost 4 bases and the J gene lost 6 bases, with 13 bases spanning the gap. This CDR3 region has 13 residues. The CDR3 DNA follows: TGTGCCAGCAGCACCTCACAGGGTTCTGAAGCTTTCTTT. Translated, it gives CASSTSQGSEAFF.

The DNA for the CDR3 is TGTGCCTGGAGTAGAGTTCAAGAGACCCAGTACTTC. Its protein is CAWSRVQETQYF. The V gene is TRBV30, the J gene TRBJ2-5; D remains ambiguous. The CDR3 spans 12 residues. Trimming removed 2 bases from V and 2 bases from J, with 6 bases in between. CDR1 is GTSNPN, CDR2 SVGIG, per germline (reference sequence).

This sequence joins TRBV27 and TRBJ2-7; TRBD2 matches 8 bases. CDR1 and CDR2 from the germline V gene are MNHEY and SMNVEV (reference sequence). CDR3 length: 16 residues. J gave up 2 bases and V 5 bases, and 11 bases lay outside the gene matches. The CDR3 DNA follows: TGTGCCAGCAGTAACCCACTCGGCGGGAGGCCCTACGAGCAGTACTTC. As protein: CASSNPLGGRPYEQYF.

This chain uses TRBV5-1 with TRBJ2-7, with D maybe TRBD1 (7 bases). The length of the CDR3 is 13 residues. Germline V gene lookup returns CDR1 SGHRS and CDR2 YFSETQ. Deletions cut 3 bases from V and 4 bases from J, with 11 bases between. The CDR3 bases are TGCGCCAGCAGCTGGACAGGAGGGTACGAGCAGTACTTC. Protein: CASSWTGGYEQYF.

This chain's CDR3 is CASSITASGANVLTF. DNA for the CDR3: TGTGCCAGTAGCATCACAGCCTCTGGGGCCAACGTCCTGACTTTC. V is TRBV19 and J is TRBJ2-6; D gene uncertain. Trimming removed 6 bases from V and 0 bases from J, with 9 bases in between. CDR3 length: 15 residues. Germline V gene lookup returns CDR1 LNHDA and CDR2 SQIVND (reference sequence).

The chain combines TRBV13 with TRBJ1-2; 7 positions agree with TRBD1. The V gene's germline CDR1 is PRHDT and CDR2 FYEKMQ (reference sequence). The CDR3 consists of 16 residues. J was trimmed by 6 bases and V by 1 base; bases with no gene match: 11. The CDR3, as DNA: TGTGCCAGCAGCTTAGATTCTCATACAGGGGCGAATGGCTACACCTTC. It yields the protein CASSLDSHTGANGYTF. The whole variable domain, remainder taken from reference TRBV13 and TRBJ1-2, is AAGVIQSPRHLIKEKRETATLKCYPIPRHDTVYWYQQGPGQDPQFLISFYEKMQSDKGSIPDRFSAQQFSDYHSELNMSSLELGDSALYFCASSLDSHTGANGYTFGSGTRLTVV.

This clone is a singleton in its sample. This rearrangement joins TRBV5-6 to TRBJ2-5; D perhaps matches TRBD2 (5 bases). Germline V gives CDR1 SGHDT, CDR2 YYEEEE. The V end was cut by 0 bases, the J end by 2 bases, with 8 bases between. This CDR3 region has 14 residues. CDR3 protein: CASSLGRLQETQYF. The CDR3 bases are TGTGCCAGCAGCTTGGGCCGACTACAAGAGACCCAGTACTTC.

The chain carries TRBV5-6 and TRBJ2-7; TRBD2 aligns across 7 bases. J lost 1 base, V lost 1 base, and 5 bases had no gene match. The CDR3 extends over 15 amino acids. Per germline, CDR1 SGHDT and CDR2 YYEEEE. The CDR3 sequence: CASSLPGRPSYEQYF. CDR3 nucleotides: TGTGCCAGCAGCTTGCCCGGGAGGCCTTCCTACGAGCAGTACTTC.

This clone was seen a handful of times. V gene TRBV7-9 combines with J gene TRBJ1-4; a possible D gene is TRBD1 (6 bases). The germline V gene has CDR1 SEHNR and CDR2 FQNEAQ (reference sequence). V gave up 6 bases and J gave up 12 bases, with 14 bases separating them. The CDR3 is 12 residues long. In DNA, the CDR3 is TGTGCCAGCAGACAGGGCCCCAGTGAACTGTTTTTT. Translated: CASRQGPSELFF.